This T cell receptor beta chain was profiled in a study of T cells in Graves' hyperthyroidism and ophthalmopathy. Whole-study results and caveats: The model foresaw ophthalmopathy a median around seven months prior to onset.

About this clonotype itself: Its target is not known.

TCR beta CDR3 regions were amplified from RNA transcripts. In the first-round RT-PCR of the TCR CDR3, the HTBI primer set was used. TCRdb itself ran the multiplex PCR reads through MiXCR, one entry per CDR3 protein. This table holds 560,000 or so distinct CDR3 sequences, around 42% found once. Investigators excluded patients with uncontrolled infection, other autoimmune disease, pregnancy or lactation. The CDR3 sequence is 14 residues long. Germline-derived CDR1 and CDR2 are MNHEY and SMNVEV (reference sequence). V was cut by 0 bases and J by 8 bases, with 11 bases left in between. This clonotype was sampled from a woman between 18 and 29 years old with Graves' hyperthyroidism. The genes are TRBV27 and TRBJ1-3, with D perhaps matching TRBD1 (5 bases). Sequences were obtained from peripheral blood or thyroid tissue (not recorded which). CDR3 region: CASSLSGVGYTIYF. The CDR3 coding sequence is TGTGCCAGCAGTTTATCGGGGGTCGGCTACACCATATATTTT.